The sequence of this T cell receptor (beta chain) was determined in a study of T cells after yellow fever vaccination. General study results and limits: The booster response re-showed most primary clones: around 95% CD4, around 90% CD8.

Germline V gives CDR1 SGHRS, CDR2 YFSETQ. The ends were cut back, 3 bases at V and 1 base at J, with 11 bases in the middle. This CDR3 has 14 residues. TCRdb itself ran the 5' RACE reads through MiXCR, one entry per CDR3 protein. The sample lists hundreds of thousands of distinct CDR3 sequences; around 3.6% were seen once. This clonotype showed up many times. The target antigen is unknown. Source: PBMCs, taken on the day of the yellow fever booster vaccination. The receptor's source is a man between 18 and 35 years old who received the YFV17D yellow fever vaccine. The V and J genes are TRBV5-1 and TRBJ2-7; tentatively, D is TRBD1 (5 bases). The CDR3 loop is CASSSSQGSYEQYF. Here the CDR3 DNA reads TGCGCCAGCAGCTCTTCGCAGGGTTCCTACGAGCAGTACTTC.